The 18 T cell receptor beta chains in this list originate from one sample, sequenced in a study of cytomegalovirus exposure and HLA in healthy donors. Amplification used 60 Vbeta primers and 13 Jbeta primers. Produced via immunoSEQ multiplex PCR; TCRdb's table is partial and in-frame only. The data include some 200,000 clones; the top ten clones carry around 0.7%. Sequenced material: PBMCs. These receptors were obtained from a boy younger than 18 in good health and CMV-seronegative.

The chain is built from TRBV5-4 and TRBJ2-7; possible D gene TRBD1, 5 bases. Trimming took 4 bases from V and 7 from J, leaving 15 bases between them. This CDR3 is 13 amino acids long. CDR1 SGHNT and CDR2 YYREEE come from the germline V gene (reference sequence). In DNA form, the CDR3 reads TGTGCCAGCAGCAACAGGACCGGATGGGAGCAGTACTTC. This codes for CASSNRTGWEQYF.

The chain employs TRBV30 and TRBJ1-1, with a possible D match to TRBD1 (6 bases). V was trimmed by 2 bases and J by 4 bases, leaving 14 bases between them. This CDR3 has 14 amino acids. Germline CDR1 GTSNPN, CDR2 SVGIG (reference sequence). CDR3 region: CAWSYGGSLTEAFF. CDR3 bases: TGTGCCTGGAGTTATGGGGGCAGCCTCACTGAAGCTTTCTTT.

This chain connects TRBV27 to TRBJ2-7; the match to TRBD1 covers 9 bases. Germline V CDR1 and CDR2: MNHEY, SMNVEV (reference sequence). The CDR3 has 14 residues. The junction had 7 bases not matched to a gene; V was cut back by 8 bases and J by 2 bases. CDR3 region: CASGEQGAAYEQYF. The CDR3, as DNA: TGTGCCAGCGGAGAACAGGGGGCGGCCTACGAGCAGTACTTC.

The chain is built from TRBV11-2 and TRBJ2-5, with 10 nucleotides matching TRBD2. This CDR3 has 15 amino acids. Germline V gene data show CDR1 as SGHAT and CDR2 as FQNNGV. Trimming removed 2 bases from V and 4 bases from J; junction bases left unmatched: 4. The CDR3 here is CASSLTAGGTETQYF. The CDR3 nucleotides are TGTGCCAGCAGCTTAACAGCGGGGGGGACAGAGACCCAGTACTTC.

This chain joins TRBV19 and TRBJ1-1; TRBD1 agrees at 9 bases. Germline loops: CDR1 LNHDA, CDR2 SQIVND (reference sequence). The CDR3 is 14 residues long. Losses at the gene ends were 1 base for V and 5 bases for J; bases not matched to a gene: 2. CDR3 sequence reads: CASSIGGQGTEAFF. The DNA of the CDR3 is TGTGCCAGTAGTATAGGCGGACAGGGGACTGAAGCTTTCTTT.

The chain links TRBV19 to TRBJ2-1; D is perhaps TRBD1 (5 bases). Germline CDR1 reads LNHDA; CDR2 reads SQIVND (reference sequence). The V end was cut by 4 bases, the J end by 4 bases, with 8 bases between. The CDR3 loop spans 13 amino acids. This chain's CDR3 is CASSSDSYNEQFF. In DNA form, the CDR3 reads TGTGCCAGTAGTAGCGACAGTTACAATGAGCAGTTCTTC.

The chain recombines TRBV7-3 with TRBJ2-1; TRBD1 aligns across 8 bases. V gave up 5 bases and J gave up 8 bases; unmatched junction bases: 2. Germline CDR1 SGHTA, CDR2 FQGTGA. The CDR3 totals 12 residues. In DNA form, the CDR3 reads TGTGCCAGCAGCGCGACAGGGGATGAGCAGTTCTTC. Its translation: CASSATGDEQFF. Combining the CDR3 with reference TRBV7-3 and TRBJ2-1 gives the whole variable domain GAGVSQTPSNKVTEKGKYVELRCDPISGHTALYWYRQSLGQGPEFLIYFQGTGAADDSGLPNDRFFAVRPEGSVSTLKIQRTERGDSAVYLCASSATGDEQFFGPGTRLTVL.

This sequence joins TRBV9 and TRBJ2-7, with 9 bases that match TRBD2. CDR3 length: 16 amino acids. Germline V lookup: CDR1 SGDLS, CDR2 YYNGEE. J was trimmed by 7 bases and V by 4 bases; bases with no gene match: 15. CDR3 amino acids: CASSPPSGGLLGEQYF. The CDR3 coding sequence is TGTGCCAGCAGCCCCCCCAGCGGGGGGCTTCTTGGGGAGCAGTACTTC.

The V call is TRBV7-8, the J call TRBJ1-2; D not certain. Between the trimmed V and J ends, which lost 2 bases and 6 bases, there was a span of 25 bases. The CDR3 is made up of 18 amino acids. Looked up from germline, CDR1 is SGHVS and CDR2 is FQNEAQ. CDR3: CASSLSPRVDGGRDGYTF. The CDR3 nucleotides read TGTGCCAGCAGCTTATCTCCGCGGGTCGATGGAGGGCGGGATGGCTACACCTTC. The complete variable domain, with remaining parts taken from reference TRBV7-8 and TRBJ1-2, reads GAGVSQSPRYKVAKRGQDVALRCDPISGHVSLFWYQQALGQGPEFLTYFQNEAQLDKSGLPSDRFFAERPEGSVSTLKIQRTQQEDSAVYLCASSLSPRVDGGRDGYTFGSGTRLTVV.

The V call is TRBV6-4, the J call TRBJ1-2; 9 bases match TRBD1. The CDR3 length is 13 residues. V trimming: 6 bases; J trimming: 5 bases; junction bases outside the gene matches: 4. Germline-derived CDR1 and CDR2 are MRHNA and SNTAGT. The CDR3 spells CASRRTGEYGYTF. The CDR3 region has the DNA TGTGCCAGCAGGAGGACAGGGGAATATGGCTACACCTTC.

The rearrangement links TRBV27 to TRBJ2-7, with 9 bases lining up with TRBD2. This CDR3 region has 16 residues. Germline CDR1 and CDR2: MNHEY and SMNVEV (reference sequence). V trimming: 7 bases; J trimming: 5 bases; junction bases outside the gene matches: 15. Written as DNA, the CDR3 is TGTGCCAGCACCTCTGAGTGGGGCGGGGGGGTGGACGAGCAGTACTTC. Its protein is CASTSEWGGGVDEQYF.

The rearrangement uses TRBV10-1 and TRBJ2-7, with D possibly TRBD1 on 6 matching bases. CDR1 is WNHNN, CDR2 SYGVQD, per germline (reference sequence). The CDR3 covers 13 residues. V shed 7 bases and J shed 4 bases, with 14 bases lying between them. The CDR3 is CASTRGGTYEQYF. The CDR3 coding sequence is TGCGCCAGCACGCGAGGGGGAACTTACGAGCAGTACTTC.

The V gene is TRBV30, the J gene TRBJ1-1; D possibly corresponds to TRBD1 (6 bases). CDR1 and CDR2 from the germline V gene are GTSNPN and SVGIG (reference sequence). This CDR3 spans 13 amino acids. The V end lost 3 bases, the J end lost 6 bases, and 14 bases lay between the germline ends. The CDR3 DNA follows: TGTGCCTGGAGCCTGGGGGCTGGAGCTGAAGCTTTCTTT. Translating gives CAWSLGAGAEAFF.

The V call is TRBV4-1, the J call TRBJ2-5; TRBD2 matches 13 bases. Germline V gene lookup returns CDR1 MGHRA and CDR2 YSYEKL. J was trimmed by 5 bases and V by 1 base; bases with no gene match: 10. The CDR3 length is 18 residues. The CDR3 region is CASSQGVATSGGRETQYF. The CDR3 nucleotides read TGCGCCAGCAGCCAAGGGGTCGCGACTAGCGGGGGGAGGGAGACCCAGTACTTC.

The chain recombines TRBV7-9 with TRBJ2-2; perhaps TRBD2 as D (5 bases). V lost 8 bases, J lost 5 bases, and 18 bases lay in between. Germline CDR1 SEHNR, CDR2 FQNEAQ (reference sequence). CDR3 length: 15 residues. CDR3 protein: CASLPRQRETGELFF. The CDR3 bases are TGTGCCAGCCTTCCCCGGCAGAGGGAAACCGGGGAGCTGTTTTTT.

This chain joins TRBV27 and TRBJ1-6, with 9 bases aligning to TRBD1. The CDR3 is 14 amino acids. From germline, CDR1 is MNHEY and CDR2 SMNVEV (reference sequence). The V gene end was trimmed by 4 bases and the J gene end by 9 bases; junction bases not matched to a gene: 4. For the CDR3, the DNA is TGTGCCAGCAGTTGGGGACAGGGAGTTTCACCCCTCCACTTT. As protein: CASSWGQGVSPLHF.

As DNA, the CDR3 is TGTGCCAGCAGTTTCCAAGGGCAGGGGGAGACCCAGTACTTC. It encodes CASSFQGQGETQYF. The rearrangement links TRBV6-6 to TRBJ2-5, with a tentative D call TRBD1 (6 bases). Trimming cost V 4 bases and J 5 bases, with 14 bases left between them. The CDR3 is 14 amino acids. Per the germline V gene, CDR1 is MNHNY and CDR2 is SVGAGI (reference sequence).

This sequence joins TRBV10-3 and TRBJ1-4, with a possible D match to TRBD1 (5 bases). Trimming removed 0 bases at V and 5 bases at J, with 10 bases between. This CDR3 is 15 amino acids long. Germline assignment: CDR1 ENHRY and CDR2 SYGVKD. CDR3 residues: CAISESKTVNEKLFF. The CDR3 bases are TGTGCCATCAGTGAGTCGAAGACAGTAAATGAAAAACTGTTTTTT.